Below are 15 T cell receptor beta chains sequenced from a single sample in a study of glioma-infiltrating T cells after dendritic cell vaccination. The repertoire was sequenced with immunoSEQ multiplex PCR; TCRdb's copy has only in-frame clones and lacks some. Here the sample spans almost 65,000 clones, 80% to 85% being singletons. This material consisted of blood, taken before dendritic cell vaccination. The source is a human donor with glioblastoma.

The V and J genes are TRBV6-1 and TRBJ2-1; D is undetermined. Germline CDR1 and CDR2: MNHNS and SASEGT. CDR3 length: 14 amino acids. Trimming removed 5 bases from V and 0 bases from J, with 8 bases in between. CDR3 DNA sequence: TGTGCCAGCAGTCAAACAAGCTCCTACAATGAGCAGTTCTTC. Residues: CASSQTSSYNEQFF.

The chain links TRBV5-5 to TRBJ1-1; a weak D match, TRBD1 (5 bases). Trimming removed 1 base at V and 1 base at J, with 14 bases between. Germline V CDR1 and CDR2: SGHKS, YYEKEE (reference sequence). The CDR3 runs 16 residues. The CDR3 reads CASSLFLGARNTEAFF. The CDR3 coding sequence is TGTGCCAGCAGCTTGTTTCTTGGGGCTCGGAACACTGAAGCTTTCTTT.

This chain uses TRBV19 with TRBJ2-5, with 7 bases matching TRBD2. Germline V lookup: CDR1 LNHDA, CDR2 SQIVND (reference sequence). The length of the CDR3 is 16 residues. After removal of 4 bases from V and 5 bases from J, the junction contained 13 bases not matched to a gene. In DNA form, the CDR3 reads TGTGCCAGTAGTAGAACTAGCGTGAGTAAGTGGGAGACCCAGTACTTC. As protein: CASSRTSVSKWETQYF. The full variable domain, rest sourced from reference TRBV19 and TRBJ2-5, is DGGITQSPKYLFRKEGQNVTLSCEQNLNHDAMYWYRQDPGQGLRLIYYSQIVNDFQKGDIAEGYSVSREKKESFPLTVTSAQKNPTAFYLCASSRTSVSKWETQYFGPGTRLLVL.

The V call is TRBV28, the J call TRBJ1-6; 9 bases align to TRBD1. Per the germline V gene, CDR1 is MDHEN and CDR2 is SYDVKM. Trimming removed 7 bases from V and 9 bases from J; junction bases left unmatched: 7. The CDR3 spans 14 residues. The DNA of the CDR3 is TGTGCCAGCAAACGGACAGGGGTGTTTTCACCCCTCCACTTT. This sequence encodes CASKRTGVFSPLHF.

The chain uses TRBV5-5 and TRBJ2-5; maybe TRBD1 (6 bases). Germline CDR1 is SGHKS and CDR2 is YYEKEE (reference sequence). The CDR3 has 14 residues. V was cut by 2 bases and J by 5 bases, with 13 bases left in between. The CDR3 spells CASSFDRPRETQYF. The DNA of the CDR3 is TGTGCCAGCAGCTTTGACAGGCCCCGGGAGACCCAGTACTTC.

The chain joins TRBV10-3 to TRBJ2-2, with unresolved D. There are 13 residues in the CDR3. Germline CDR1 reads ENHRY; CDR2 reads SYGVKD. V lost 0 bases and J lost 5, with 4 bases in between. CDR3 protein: CAISESVTGELFF. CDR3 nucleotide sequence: TGTGCCATCAGTGAGTCCGTTACCGGGGAGCTGTTTTTT.

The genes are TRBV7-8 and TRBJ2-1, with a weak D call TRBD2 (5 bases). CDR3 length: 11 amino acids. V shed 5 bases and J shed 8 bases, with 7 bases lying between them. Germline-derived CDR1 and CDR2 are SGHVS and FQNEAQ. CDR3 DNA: TGTGCCAGCAGCCCCGGGGATGAGCAGTTCTTC. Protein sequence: CASSPGDEQFF.

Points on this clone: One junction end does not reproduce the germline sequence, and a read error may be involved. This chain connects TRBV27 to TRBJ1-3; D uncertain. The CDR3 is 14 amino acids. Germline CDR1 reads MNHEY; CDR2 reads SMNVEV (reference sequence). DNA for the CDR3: TGTGCCAGCAGCCGGACTTTCTCTGGAAACGCCATATATTTT. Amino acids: CASSRTFSGNAIYF.

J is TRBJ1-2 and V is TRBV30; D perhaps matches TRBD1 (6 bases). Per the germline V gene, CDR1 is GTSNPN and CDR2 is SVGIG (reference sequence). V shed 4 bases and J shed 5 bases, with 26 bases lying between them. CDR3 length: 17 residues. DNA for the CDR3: TGTGCCTGGATTCTGGGGACAACCTTACGAAAGGGATATGGCTACACCTTC. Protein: CAWILGTTLRKGYGYTF.

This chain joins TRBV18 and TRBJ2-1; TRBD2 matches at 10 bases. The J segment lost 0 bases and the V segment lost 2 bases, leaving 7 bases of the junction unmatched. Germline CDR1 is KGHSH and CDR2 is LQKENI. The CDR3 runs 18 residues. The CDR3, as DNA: TGTGCCAGCTCACCAAGGAGCGGGGGGGATAGCTCCTACAATGAGCAGTTCTTC. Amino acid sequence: CASSPRSGGDSSYNEQFF.

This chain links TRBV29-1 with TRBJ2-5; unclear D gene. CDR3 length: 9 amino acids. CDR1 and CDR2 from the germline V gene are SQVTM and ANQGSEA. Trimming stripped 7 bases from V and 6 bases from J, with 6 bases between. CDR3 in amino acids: CSAPKTQYF. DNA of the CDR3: TGCAGCGCCCCAAAGACCCAGTACTTC.

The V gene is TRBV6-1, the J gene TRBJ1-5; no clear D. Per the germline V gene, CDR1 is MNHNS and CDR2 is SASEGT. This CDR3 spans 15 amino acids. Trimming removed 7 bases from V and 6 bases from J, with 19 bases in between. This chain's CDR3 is CASNLEEGSFQPQHF. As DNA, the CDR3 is TGTGCCAGCAACCTCGAGGAGGGTAGCTTTCAGCCCCAGCATTTT.

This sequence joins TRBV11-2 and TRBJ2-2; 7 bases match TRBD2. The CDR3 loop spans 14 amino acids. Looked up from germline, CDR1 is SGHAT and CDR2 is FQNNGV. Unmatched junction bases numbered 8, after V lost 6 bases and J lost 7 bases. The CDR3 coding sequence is TGTGCCAGCAGTCACAACCGGGGGGACGGGGAGCTGTTTTTT. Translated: CASSHNRGDGELFF.

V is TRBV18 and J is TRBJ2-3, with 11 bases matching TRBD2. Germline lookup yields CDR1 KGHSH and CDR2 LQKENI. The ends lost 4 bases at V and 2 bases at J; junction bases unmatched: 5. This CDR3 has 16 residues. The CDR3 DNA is TGTGCCAGCTCACTACTAGCGGGGGATGTCACAGATACGCAGTATTTT. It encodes CASSLLAGDVTDTQYF.

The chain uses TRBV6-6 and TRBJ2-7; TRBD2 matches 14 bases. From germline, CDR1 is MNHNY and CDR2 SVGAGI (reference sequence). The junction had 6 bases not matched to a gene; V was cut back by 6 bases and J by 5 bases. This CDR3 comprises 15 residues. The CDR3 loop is CASRYRGLAGDEQYF. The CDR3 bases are TGTGCCAGCAGATACCGGGGACTAGCGGGGGACGAGCAGTACTTC.